The T cell receptor beta chain described here comes from a study of T cell repertoires in cytomegalovirus infection. TCRdb passed the reads through MiXCR, listing each CDR3 protein once. This sample carries about 740,000 distinct CDR3 sequences, 35% to 45% of them seen once, and the ten largest clones take 2.5% to 3.5%. V gave up 5 bases and J gave up 2 bases, with 13 bases separating them. Germline CDR1 and CDR2: SGHVS and FNYEAQ. The CDR3 is 14 amino acids. The source material was PBMCs. This receptor was taken from a human donor in good health (CMV status not recorded). Some clones in this sample may be carry-over from other donors' samples. The chain uses TRBV7-6 and TRBJ2-7, with D possibly TRBD1 on 5 matching bases. CDR3 DNA: TGTGCCAGCAGCGTAGTAGAGACAGCCTACGAGCAGTACTTC. Translation: CASSVVETAYEQYF.